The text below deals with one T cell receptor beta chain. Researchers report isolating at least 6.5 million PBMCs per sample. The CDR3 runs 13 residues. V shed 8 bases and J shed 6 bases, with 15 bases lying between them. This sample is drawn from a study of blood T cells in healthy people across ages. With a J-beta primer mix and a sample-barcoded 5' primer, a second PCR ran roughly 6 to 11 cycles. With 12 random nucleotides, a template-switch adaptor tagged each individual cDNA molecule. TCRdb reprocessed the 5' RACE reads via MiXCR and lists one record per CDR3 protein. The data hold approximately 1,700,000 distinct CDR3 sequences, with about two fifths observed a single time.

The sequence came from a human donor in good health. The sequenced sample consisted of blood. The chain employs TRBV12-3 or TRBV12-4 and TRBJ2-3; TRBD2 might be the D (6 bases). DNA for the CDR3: TGTGCCAGCGGCGGGAAACTACGCGATACGCAGTATTTT. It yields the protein CASGGKLRDTQYF.